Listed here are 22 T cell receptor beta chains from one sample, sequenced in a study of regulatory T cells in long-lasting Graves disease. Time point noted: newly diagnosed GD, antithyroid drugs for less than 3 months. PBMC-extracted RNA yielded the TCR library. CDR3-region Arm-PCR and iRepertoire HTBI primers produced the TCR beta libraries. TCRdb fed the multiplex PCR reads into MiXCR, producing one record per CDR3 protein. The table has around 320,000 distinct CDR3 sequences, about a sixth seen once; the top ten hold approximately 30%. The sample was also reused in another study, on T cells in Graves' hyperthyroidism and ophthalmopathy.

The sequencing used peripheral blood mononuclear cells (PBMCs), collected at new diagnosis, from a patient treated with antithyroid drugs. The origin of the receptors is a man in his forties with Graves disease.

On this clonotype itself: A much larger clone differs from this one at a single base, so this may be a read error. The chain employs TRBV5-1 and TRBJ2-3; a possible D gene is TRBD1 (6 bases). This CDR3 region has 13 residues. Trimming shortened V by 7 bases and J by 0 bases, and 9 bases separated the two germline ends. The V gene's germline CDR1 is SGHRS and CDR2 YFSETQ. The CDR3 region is CASSGASTDTQYF. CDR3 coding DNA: TGCGCCAGCTCAGGGGCTAGCACAGATACGCAGTATTTT.

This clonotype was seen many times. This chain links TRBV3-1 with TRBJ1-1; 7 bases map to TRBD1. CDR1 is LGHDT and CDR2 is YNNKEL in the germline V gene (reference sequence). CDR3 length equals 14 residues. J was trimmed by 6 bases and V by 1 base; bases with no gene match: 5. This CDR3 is CASSQAAGGPEAFF. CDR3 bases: TGTGCCAGCAGCCAAGCCGCAGGGGGGCCTGAAGCTTTCTTT.

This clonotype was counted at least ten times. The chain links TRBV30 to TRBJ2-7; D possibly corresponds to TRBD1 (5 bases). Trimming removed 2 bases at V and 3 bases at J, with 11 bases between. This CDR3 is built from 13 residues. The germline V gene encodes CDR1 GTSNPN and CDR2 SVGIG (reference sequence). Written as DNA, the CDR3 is TGTGCCTGGAGTACAGGCCTCTACTACGAGCAGTACTTC. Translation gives CAWSTGLYYEQYF.

This CDR3 reads CASSPQGASGANVLTF. The CDR3 DNA sequence: TGCGCCAGCAGCCCGCAGGGGGCCTCTGGGGCCAACGTCCTGACTTTC. The V and J genes are TRBV5-1 and TRBJ2-6, with 8 bases matching TRBD1. Germline CDR1 and CDR2: SGHRS and YFSETQ. The CDR3 is made up of 16 amino acids. V shed 4 bases and J 0 bases; nucleotides not matched to a gene: 3. The full variable domain, with the rest looked up from reference TRBV5-1 and TRBJ2-6, is KAGVTQTPRYLIKTRGQQVTLSCSPISGHRSVSWYQQTPGQGLQFLFEYFSETQRNKGNFPGRFSGRQFSNSRSEMNVSTLELGDSALYLCASSPQGASGANVLTFGAGSRLTVL.

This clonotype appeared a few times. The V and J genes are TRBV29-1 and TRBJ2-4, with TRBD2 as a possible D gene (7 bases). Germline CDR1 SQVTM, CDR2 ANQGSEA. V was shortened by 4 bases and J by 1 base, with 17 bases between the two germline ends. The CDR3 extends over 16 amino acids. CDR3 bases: TGCAGCGTTGTGGGGGGGGCAAGTTCGGCCAAAAACATTCAGTACTTC. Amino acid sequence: CSVVGGASSAKNIQYF.

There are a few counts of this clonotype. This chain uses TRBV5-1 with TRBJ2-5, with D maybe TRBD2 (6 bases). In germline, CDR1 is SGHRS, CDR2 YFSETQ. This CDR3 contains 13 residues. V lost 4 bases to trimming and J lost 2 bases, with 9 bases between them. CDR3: CASSAGRQETQYF. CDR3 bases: TGCGCCAGCAGCGCGGGACGGCAAGAGACCCAGTACTTC. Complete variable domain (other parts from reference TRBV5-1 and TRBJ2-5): KAGVTQTPRYLIKTRGQQVTLSCSPISGHRSVSWYQQTPGQGLQFLFEYFSETQRNKGNFPGRFSGRQFSNSRSEMNVSTLELGDSALYLCASSAGRQETQYFGPGTRLLVL.

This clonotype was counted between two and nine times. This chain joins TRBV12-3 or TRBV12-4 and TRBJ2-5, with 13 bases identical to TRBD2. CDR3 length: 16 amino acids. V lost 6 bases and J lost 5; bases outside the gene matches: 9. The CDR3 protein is CASRVGLAGPGETQYF. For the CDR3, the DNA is TGTGCCAGCAGGGTGGGACTAGCGGGGCCAGGGGAGACCCAGTACTTC.

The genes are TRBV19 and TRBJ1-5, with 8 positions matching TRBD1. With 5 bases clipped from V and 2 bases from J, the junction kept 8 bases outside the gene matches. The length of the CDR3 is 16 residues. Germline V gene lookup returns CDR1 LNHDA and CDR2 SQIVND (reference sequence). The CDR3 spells CASSRTATGGNQPQHF. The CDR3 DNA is TGTGCCAGTAGTCGGACCGCGACAGGGGGCAATCAGCCCCAGCATTTT.

The CDR3 loop is CASKSRPSDTGELFF. The CDR3 region has the DNA TGTGCCAGCAAATCCCGGCCATCGGACACCGGGGAGCTGTTTTTT. The V and J genes are TRBV6-4 and TRBJ2-2; D uncertain. The CDR3 is made up of 15 amino acids. Germline V gene lookup returns CDR1 MRHNA and CDR2 SNTAGT. V was shortened by 7 bases and J by 3 bases, with 15 bases between the two germline ends.

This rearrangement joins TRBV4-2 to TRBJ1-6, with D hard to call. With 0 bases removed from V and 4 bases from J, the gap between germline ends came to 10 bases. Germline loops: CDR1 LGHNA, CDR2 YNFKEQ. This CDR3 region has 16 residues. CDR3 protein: CASSQDLAQYNSPLHF. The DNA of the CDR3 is TGTGCCAGCAGCCAAGATCTGGCACAGTATAATTCACCCCTCCACTTT.

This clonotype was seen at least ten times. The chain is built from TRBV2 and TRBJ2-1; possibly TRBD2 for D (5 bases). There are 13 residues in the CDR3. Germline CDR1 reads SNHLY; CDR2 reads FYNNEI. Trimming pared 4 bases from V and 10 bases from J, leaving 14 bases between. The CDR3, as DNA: TGTGCCAGCAGTGGGCAGCGGCATGGAGAGCAGTTCTTC. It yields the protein CASSGQRHGEQFF.

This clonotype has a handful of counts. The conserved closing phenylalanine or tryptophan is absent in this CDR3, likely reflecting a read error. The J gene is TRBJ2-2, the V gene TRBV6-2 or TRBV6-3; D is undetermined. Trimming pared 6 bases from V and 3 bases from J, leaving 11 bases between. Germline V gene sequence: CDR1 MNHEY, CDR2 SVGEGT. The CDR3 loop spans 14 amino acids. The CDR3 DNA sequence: TGTGCCAGCAGCCAAACGATGTACACCGGGGAGCTGTTTTGT. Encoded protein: CASSQTMYTGELFC.

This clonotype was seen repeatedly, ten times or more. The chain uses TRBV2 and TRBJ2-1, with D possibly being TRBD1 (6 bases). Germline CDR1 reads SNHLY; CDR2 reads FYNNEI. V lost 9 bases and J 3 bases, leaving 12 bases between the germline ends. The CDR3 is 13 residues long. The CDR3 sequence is CASQTGVYNEQFF. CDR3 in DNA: TGTGCCAGTCAGACAGGAGTCTACAATGAGCAGTTCTTC.

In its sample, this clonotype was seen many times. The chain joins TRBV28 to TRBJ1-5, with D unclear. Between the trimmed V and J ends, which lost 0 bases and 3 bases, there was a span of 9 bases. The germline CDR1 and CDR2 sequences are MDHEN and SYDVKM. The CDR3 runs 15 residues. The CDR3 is CASSLWLANNQPQHF. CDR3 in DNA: TGTGCCAGCAGTTTATGGTTGGCCAACAATCAGCCCCAGCATTTT.

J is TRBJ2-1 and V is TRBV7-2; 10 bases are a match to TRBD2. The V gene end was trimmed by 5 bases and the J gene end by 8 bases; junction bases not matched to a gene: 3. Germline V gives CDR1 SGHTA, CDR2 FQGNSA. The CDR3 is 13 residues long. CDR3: CASSAGLADEQFF. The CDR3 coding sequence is TGTGCCAGCAGCGCAGGACTAGCGGATGAGCAGTTCTTC.

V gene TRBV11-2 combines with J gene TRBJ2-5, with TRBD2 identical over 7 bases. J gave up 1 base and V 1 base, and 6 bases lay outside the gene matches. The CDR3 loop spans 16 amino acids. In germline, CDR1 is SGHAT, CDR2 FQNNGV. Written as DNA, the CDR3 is TGTGCCAGCAGCTTAGCCTCCACGGGGGGCCAAGAGACCCAGTACTTC. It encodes CASSLASTGGQETQYF.

CDR3 region: CASSSVGGYGYTF. The CDR3 DNA reads as TGTGCCAGCAGTTCGGTGGGCGGCTATGGCTACACCTTC. The genes are TRBV28 and TRBJ1-2, with D hard to call. The ends were cut back, 4 bases at V and 4 bases at J, with 10 bases in the middle. The CDR3 length is 13 residues. Germline V CDR1 and CDR2: MDHEN, SYDVKM.

The CDR3 DNA reads as TGTGCCAGCAGGGATACAGGGGGTAATTCACCCCTCCACTTT. This codes for CASRDTGGNSPLHF. The chain uses TRBV7-2 and TRBJ1-6; 8 bases match TRBD1. The CDR3 covers 14 residues. J was trimmed by 6 bases and V by 6 bases; bases with no gene match: 4. Germline CDR1 reads SGHTA; CDR2 reads FQGNSA. Supplemented by reference TRBV7-2 and TRBJ1-6, the full variable domain reads GAGVSQSPSNKVTEKGKDVELRCDPISGHTALYWYRQSLGQGLEFLIYFQGNSAPDKSGLPSDRFSAERTGGSVSTLTIQRTQQEDSAVYLCASRDTGGNSPLHFGNGTRLTVT.

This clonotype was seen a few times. Written as DNA, the CDR3 is TGTGCCAGCAGCCTGAATTCCTACGAGCAGTACTTC. As protein: CASSLNSYEQYF. The rearrangement uses TRBV5-6 and TRBJ2-7; D ambiguous. The CDR3 has 12 residues. Germline lookup yields CDR1 SGHDT and CDR2 YYEEEE. V was pared by 4 bases and J by 1 base, with 6 bases between.

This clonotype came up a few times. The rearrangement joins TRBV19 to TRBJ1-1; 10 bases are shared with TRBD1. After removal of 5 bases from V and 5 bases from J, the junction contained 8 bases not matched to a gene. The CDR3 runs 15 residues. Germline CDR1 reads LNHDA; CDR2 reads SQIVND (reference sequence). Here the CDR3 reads CASSRGQGRRTEAFF. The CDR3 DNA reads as TGTGCCAGTAGTCGGGGACAGGGGAGGAGGACTGAAGCTTTCTTT.

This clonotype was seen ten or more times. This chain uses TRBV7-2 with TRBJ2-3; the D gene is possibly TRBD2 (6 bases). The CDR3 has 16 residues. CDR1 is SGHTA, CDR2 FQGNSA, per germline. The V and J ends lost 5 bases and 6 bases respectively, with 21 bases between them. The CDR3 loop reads CASSPGSLGAADTQYF. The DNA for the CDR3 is TGTGCCAGCAGCCCCGGGAGTCTAGGGGCAGCTGATACGCAGTATTTT.

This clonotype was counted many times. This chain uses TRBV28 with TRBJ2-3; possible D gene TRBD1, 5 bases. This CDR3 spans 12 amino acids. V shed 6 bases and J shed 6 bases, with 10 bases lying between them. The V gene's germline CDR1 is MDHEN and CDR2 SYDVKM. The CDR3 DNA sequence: TGTGCCAGCAGATTAGGGGCGGATACGCAGTATTTT. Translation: CASRLGADTQYF.